The 9 T cell receptor beta chains presented below share a single source sample, sequenced in a study of blood T cell repertoires in COVID-19. The method was immunoSEQ multiplex PCR; TCRdb's version includes in-frame clones alone and lacks a portion of them. This repertoire shows about 73,000 clones, around 77% found once; its top ten account for under 2.5%. The sequenced material came from peripheral blood. These receptors all stem from a man aged 65 to 79 with COVID-19, enrolled during active disease.

The chain has TRBV2 and TRBJ1-1, with a possible D match to TRBD1 (6 bases). The germline CDR1 and CDR2 sequences are SNHLY and FYNNEI. Trimming took off 1 base at V and 1 base at J, with 13 bases between the two ends. CDR3 length: 16 residues. CDR3: CASSEGGRRWNTEAFF. The CDR3 DNA sequence: TGTGCCAGCAGTGAAGGGGGGCGGAGGTGGAACACTGAAGCTTTCTTT.

The chain recombines TRBV6-2 or TRBV6-3 with TRBJ2-2; 13 nucleotides agree with TRBD2. Germline values: CDR1 MNHEY, CDR2 SVGEGT. The CDR3 has 18 residues. The V gene end was trimmed by 2 bases and the J gene end by 4 bases; junction bases not matched to a gene: 7. The CDR3 DNA follows: TGTGCCAGCAGTTACGGGACTAGCGGGATCGGGGTCACCGGGGAGCTGTTTTTT. Amino acid sequence: CASSYGTSGIGVTGELFF.

V usage is TRBV6-2 or TRBV6-3 and J usage is TRBJ1-3; 7 positions match TRBD1. The CDR3 spans 18 residues. J gave up 0 bases and V 6 bases, and 14 bases lay outside the gene matches. Germline loops: CDR1 MNHEY, CDR2 SVGEGT. CDR3 nucleotides: TGTGCCAGCAGCCTCCGACGGACCGGGACAGACTCTGGAAACACCATATATTTT. The encoded protein is CASSLRRTGTDSGNTIYF.

This clone appeared once. One end of the junction fails to match germline, which may point to a read error. This sequence joins TRBV7-7 and TRBJ2-2; D is unclear. This CDR3 has 14 residues. Germline CDR1 reads SSHAT; CDR2 reads FNYEAQ (reference sequence). In DNA, the CDR3 is TGTGCTAGCAGCGCGCTGGCGAACACCGGGGAGCTGTTTTTT. Translated, it gives CASSALANTGELFF.

The chain employs TRBV19 and TRBJ2-6, with D perhaps TRBD1 (5 bases). The CDR3 has 15 amino acids. CDR1 is LNHDA and CDR2 is SQIVND in the germline V gene (reference sequence). The V end was cut by 3 bases, the J end by 3 bases, with 9 bases between. This chain's CDR3 is CASSIRGNGANVLTF. The CDR3 DNA reads as TGTGCCAGTAGTATTAGGGGCAATGGGGCCAACGTCCTGACTTTC.

The chain employs TRBV3-1 (or the pseudogene TRBV3-2) and TRBJ2-7; 16 bases fit TRBD2. J was trimmed by 0 bases and V by 6 bases; bases with no gene match: 5. This CDR3 has 17 residues. The germline gives CDR1 LGHDT, CDR2 YNNKEL (reference sequence). The CDR3 is CASRPGTSGRGSYEQYF. DNA for the CDR3: TGTGCCAGCAGACCCGGGACTAGCGGGAGGGGCTCCTACGAGCAGTACTTC.

This clone has just one count. The V gene is TRBV20-1, the J gene TRBJ2-3; possibly TRBD1 for D (5 bases). V was clipped by 3 bases and J by 1 base, with 11 bases between them. The CDR3 covers 14 residues. Germline V lookup: CDR1 DFQATT, CDR2 SNEGSKA (reference sequence). CDR3 loop: CSASHTGGTDTQYF. In DNA form, the CDR3 reads TGCAGTGCTAGTCACACAGGAGGCACAGATACGCAGTATTTT.

The chain joins TRBV7-2 to TRBJ1-6; 7 bases are shared with TRBD1. Per the germline V gene, CDR1 is SGHTA and CDR2 is FQGNSA. The V gene end was trimmed by 4 bases and the J gene end by 8 bases; junction bases not matched to a gene: 8. This CDR3 spans 15 amino acids. CDR3: CASSSVTGTYSPLHF. The CDR3 DNA follows: TGTGCCAGCAGCTCAGTGACAGGGACCTATTCACCCCTCCACTTT.

This clone was counted only a few times. CDR3: CASSLGLAGGQEQYF. The CDR3 region has the DNA TGTGCCAGCAGCCTGGGACTAGCGGGAGGTCAAGAGCAGTACTTC. V usage is TRBV7-2 and J usage is TRBJ2-7, with 15 bases fitting TRBD2. The ends lost 5 bases at V and 7 bases at J; junction bases unmatched: 6. CDR3 length: 15 amino acids. From germline, CDR1 is SGHTA and CDR2 FQGNSA. The full variable domain, its missing parts supplied by reference TRBV7-2 and TRBJ2-7, is GAGVSQSPSNKVTEKGKDVELRCDPISGHTALYWYRQSLGQGLEFLIYFQGNSAPDKSGLPSDRFSAERTGGSVSTLTIQRTQQEDSAVYLCASSLGLAGGQEQYFGPGTRLTVT.